The following is a TCR beta chain sequence with its context. The entry originates in a study of OX40 agonist ivuxolimab in advanced cancers. Sequencing used immunoSEQ multiplex PCR; TCRdb keeps in-frame clones, though not all of them. The sample lists about 40,000 clones; 86% were seen once. The CDR3 extends over 16 amino acids. Germline V CDR1 and CDR2: SQVTM, ANQGSEA. The junction had 5 bases not matched to a gene; V was cut back by 0 bases and J by 0 bases. The V gene is TRBV29-1, the J gene TRBJ2-7, with 10 bases fitting TRBD1. The clonotype comes from an adult with an advanced solid tumor such as melanoma, head and neck, liver or kidney cancer. Here the sequenced sample was CD4+ or CD8+ T cells sorted from blood, taken in a trial of the OX40 agonist ivuxolimab. As DNA, the CDR3 is TGCAGCGTTGAAGATCCCCGGGACAGGGGCTCCTACGAGCAGTACTTC. This translates into CSVEDPRDRGSYEQYF.